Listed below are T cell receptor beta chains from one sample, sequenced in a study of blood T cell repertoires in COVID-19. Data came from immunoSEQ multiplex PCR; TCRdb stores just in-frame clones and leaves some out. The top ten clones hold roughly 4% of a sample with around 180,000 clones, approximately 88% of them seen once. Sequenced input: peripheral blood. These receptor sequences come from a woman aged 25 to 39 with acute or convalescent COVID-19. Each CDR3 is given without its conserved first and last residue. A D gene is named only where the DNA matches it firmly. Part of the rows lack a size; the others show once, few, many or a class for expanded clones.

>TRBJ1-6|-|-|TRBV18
ASSPQAEGPLH
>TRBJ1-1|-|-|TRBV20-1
RPKRSTEAF
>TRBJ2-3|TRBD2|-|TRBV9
ASSGASGRTDTQY
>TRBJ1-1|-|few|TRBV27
ASSLHRDMNTEAF
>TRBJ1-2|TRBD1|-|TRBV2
ASSELRDRMFYGYT
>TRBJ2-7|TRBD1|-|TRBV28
ASSLSGGEPYEQY
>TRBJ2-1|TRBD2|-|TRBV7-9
ASSPGTSGYNEQF
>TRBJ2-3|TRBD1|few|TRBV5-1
ASTRGQGTDTQY
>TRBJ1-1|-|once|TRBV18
ASSLDTANTEAF
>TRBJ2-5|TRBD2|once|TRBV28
ASTPAWMGGSSETQY
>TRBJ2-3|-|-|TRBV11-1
ASSFPLVDTQY
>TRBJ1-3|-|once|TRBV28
ASSVGSHGNTIY
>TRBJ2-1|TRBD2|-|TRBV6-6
ASSDLSGSGNEQF
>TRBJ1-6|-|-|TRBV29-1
SVSSSYNSPLH
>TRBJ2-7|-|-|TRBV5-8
ASSLGHSYEQY
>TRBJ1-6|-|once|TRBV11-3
ASSLDRSGSPLH
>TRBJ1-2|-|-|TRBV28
ASSLTIRGYT
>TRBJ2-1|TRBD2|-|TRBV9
ASTPGLAHYNEQF
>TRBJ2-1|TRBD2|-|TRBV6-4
ASSDFLSGRHEQF
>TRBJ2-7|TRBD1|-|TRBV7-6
ASSPTGFEQY
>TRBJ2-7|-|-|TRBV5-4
ASSLDRIGQY
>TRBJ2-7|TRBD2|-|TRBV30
AWMAGGNYEQY
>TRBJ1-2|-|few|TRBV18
ASSPGSGGGLNYGYT
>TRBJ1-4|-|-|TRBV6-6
ASSPTAGLF
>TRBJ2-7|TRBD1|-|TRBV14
ASSPGQTIYYEQY
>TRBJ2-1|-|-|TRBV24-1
ATSDAVAGDIHEQF
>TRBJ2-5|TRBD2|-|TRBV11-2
ASSLHALAGAETQY
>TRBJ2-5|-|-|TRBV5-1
ASSDQGNQETQY
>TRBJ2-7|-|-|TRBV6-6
ASSYVGESEQY
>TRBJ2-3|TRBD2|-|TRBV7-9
ASSPSGRLPDTQY
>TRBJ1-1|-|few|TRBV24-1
ATSQTGGKAF
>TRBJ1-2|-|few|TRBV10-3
AISESRANYGYT
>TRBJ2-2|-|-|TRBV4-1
ASSQGGVGTGELF
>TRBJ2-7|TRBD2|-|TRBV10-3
AISSGTSYEQY
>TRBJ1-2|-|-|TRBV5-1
ASSLGSPTNYGYT
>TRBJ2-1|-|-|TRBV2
ASMVRERNEQF
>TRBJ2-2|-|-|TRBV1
TSSQRQAGTNTGELF
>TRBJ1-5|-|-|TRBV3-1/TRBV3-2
ASSQQWAQPQH
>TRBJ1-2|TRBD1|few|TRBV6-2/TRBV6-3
ASSRTGVSYGYT
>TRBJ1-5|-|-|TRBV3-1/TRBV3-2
ASGGWNQPQH
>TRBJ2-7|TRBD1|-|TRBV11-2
ASREDTPRDRFYEQY
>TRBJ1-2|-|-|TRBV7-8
ASSLGATTGFGYT
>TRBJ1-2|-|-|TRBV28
ASRVYREGRVGYT
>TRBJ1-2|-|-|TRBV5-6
ASSYQGYGYT
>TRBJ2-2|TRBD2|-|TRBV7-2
ASSSGLAGERAGELF
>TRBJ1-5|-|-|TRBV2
ASLQEGNQPQH
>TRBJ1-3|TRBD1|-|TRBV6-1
ASSETGVEGNTIY
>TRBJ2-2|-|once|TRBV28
ARILRGRELF
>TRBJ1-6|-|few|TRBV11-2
ASSSIQGDSPLH
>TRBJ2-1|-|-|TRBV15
ATSRDQTSHEQF
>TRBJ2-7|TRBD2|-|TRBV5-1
ASSFSTSGVVPYEQY
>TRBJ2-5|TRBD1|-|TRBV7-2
ASRPPGQPQETQY
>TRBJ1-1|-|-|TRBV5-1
ASSAGGTEAF